This T cell receptor (beta chain) was sequenced during a study of T cell responses to AZD1222 COVID-19 vaccine. General study results and limits: It was only a handful of AZD1222 recipients who were seropositive at baseline. The study found vaccine-associated CD4 TCRs spanning spike, dominant at 160-218 and 743-854.

CDR1 SGHTA and CDR2 FQGNSA come from the germline V gene. Trimming removed 1 base from V and 4 bases from J, with 13 bases in between. CDR3 length: 15 amino acids. In its sample, this clone was seen a few times. The antigen is undetermined. Clones were read by immunoSEQ multiplex PCR, and TCRdb kept only the in-frame ones, dropping some. The table shows tens of thousands of clones, with 80% to 85% occurring only once. The sample was peripheral blood, taken on day 0 of AZD1222 vaccination. This sequence joins TRBV7-2 and TRBJ1-1; D possibly corresponds to TRBD1 (6 bases). The receptor was isolated from an adult in good health. CDR3 coding DNA: TGTGCCAGCAGCTTAGAGGGGGGGGGATTCACTGAAGCTTTCTTT. It codes for CASSLEGGGFTEAFF.